The 26 T cell receptor beta chains reported below all come from one sample, sequenced in a study of shared clonotypes between healthy human individuals. The repertoire was sequenced with immunoSEQ multiplex PCR; TCRdb's copy has only in-frame clones and lacks some. Here the sample spans 2,100,000 or so clones, around 95% being singletons. The sequenced sample consisted of naive CD4+ T cells sorted from blood. As for subset: CD45RA+ positively selected. Source of these receptors: a man aged 18-30 years in good health.

This clone showed up just once. Other DNA sequences from this sample encode an identical CDR3 as well. CDR3 residues: CASSYRGRAYEQYF. The CDR3 DNA follows: TGTGCCAGCAGTTACCGCGGCAGAGCCTACGAGCAGTACTTC. This chain connects TRBV6-5 to TRBJ2-7, with D uncertain. The CDR3 sequence is 14 residues long. Trimming shortened V by 2 bases and J by 2 bases, and 10 bases separated the two germline ends. CDR1 is MNHEY, CDR2 SVGAGI, per germline.

CDR3 sequence: CASSFVKGQRGGTEAFF. The CDR3 DNA is TGCGCCAGCAGCTTCGTAAAGGGACAGAGGGGTGGTACTGAAGCTTTCTTT. The V call is TRBV5-1, the J call TRBJ1-1, with 7 bases that match TRBD1. There are 17 residues in the CDR3. The J segment lost 5 bases and the V segment lost 2 bases, leaving 15 bases of the junction unmatched. Germline lookup yields CDR1 SGHRS and CDR2 YFSETQ. Variable domain in full (rest from reference TRBV5-1 and TRBJ1-1): KAGVTQTPRYLIKTRGQQVTLSCSPISGHRSVSWYQQTPGQGLQFLFEYFSETQRNKGNFPGRFSGRQFSNSRSEMNVSTLELGDSALYLCASSFVKGQRGGTEAFFGQGTRLTVV.

V gene TRBV5-4 combines with J gene TRBJ2-5; tentative D call: TRBD1 (6 bases). Trimming stripped 4 bases from V and 2 bases from J, with 12 bases between. CDR1 is SGHNT, CDR2 YYREEE, per germline (reference sequence). The CDR3 is 14 residues long. Here the CDR3 reads CASSLKQGQETQYF. Here the CDR3 DNA reads TGTGCCAGCAGCCTTAAACAGGGACAAGAGACCCAGTACTTC.

The chain carries TRBV30 and TRBJ2-3; D remains unclear. This CDR3 contains 13 residues. V was shortened by 2 bases and J by 7 bases, with 13 bases between the two germline ends. Germline lookup yields CDR1 GTSNPN and CDR2 SVGIG (reference sequence). The CDR3 DNA sequence: TGTGCCTGGAGTCCCCCTAATCAGCATACGCAGTATTTT. It specifies CAWSPPNQHTQYF.

The chain recombines TRBV28 with TRBJ1-2, with D unclear. The germline CDR1 and CDR2 sequences are MDHEN and SYDVKM. V was trimmed by 8 bases and J by 1 base, leaving 11 bases between them. CDR3 length: 13 residues. CDR3 DNA sequence: TGTGCCAGCTTAAAGGCCGTTAACTATGGCTACACCTTC. It specifies CASLKAVNYGYTF.

J is TRBJ1-2 and V is TRBV19; 12 nucleotides line up with TRBD1. This CDR3 is 15 amino acids long. J lost 4 bases, V lost 7 bases, and 7 bases had no gene match. Germline V gives CDR1 LNHDA, CDR2 SQIVND (reference sequence). In nucleotides, the CDR3 is TGTGCCAGTACCGGGACAGGGGGCACTTTCTATGGCTACACCTTC. Its translation is CASTGTGGTFYGYTF.

The V and J genes are TRBV6-6 and TRBJ1-1; a weak D match, TRBD1 (5 bases). Between the trimmed V and J ends, which lost 7 bases and 1 base, there was a span of 16 bases. The CDR3 sequence is 15 residues long. Germline V lookup: CDR1 MNHNY, CDR2 SVGAGI (reference sequence). The CDR3 coding sequence is TGTGCCAGCACCCCAGCTGGGACTGCGAACACTGAAGCTTTCTTT. Translating gives CASTPAGTANTEAFF.

The rearrangement joins TRBV5-1 to TRBJ1-3, with D tentatively TRBD1 (5 bases). CDR1 is SGHRS, CDR2 YFSETQ, per germline. V was shortened by 0 bases and J by 9 bases, with 16 bases between the two germline ends. This CDR3 is built from 15 residues. The CDR3 DNA reads TGCGCCAGCAGCTTGGACCAGGCCCGGAGGGGCACCATATATTTT. Its translation is CASSLDQARRGTIYF. The whole variable domain, remainder taken from reference TRBV5-1 and TRBJ1-3, is KAGVTQTPRYLIKTRGQQVTLSCSPISGHRSVSWYQQTPGQGLQFLFEYFSETQRNKGNFPGRFSGRQFSNSRSEMNVSTLELGDSALYLCASSLDQARRGTIYFGEGSWLTVV.

Concerning this clone itself: Other DNA sequences in the same sample also yield this CDR3. The chain uses TRBV6-4 and TRBJ1-1, with D unclear. The CDR3 is 13 amino acids. Germline CDR1 and CDR2: MRHNA and SNTAGT. The V and J ends lost 4 bases and 0 bases respectively, with 6 bases between them. The CDR3, as DNA: TGTGCCAGCAGTGTCGAGATGAACACTGAAGCTTTCTTT. Residues: CASSVEMNTEAFF.

V and J are TRBV20-1 and TRBJ1-2; D not certain. V was shortened by 8 bases and J by 13 bases, with 11 bases between the two germline ends. CDR1 and CDR2 from the germline V gene are DFQATT and SNEGSKA (reference sequence). The CDR3 totals 8 residues. The CDR3 spells CSLASGTF. CDR3 DNA: TGCAGTCTAGCGAGTGGCACCTTC.

The V and J genes are TRBV6-1 and TRBJ1-1; D remains ambiguous. V lost 5 bases and J lost 8, with 6 bases in between. The CDR3 totals 10 residues. Germline values: CDR1 MNHNS, CDR2 SASEGT. CDR3 sequence: CASSRLEAFF. The CDR3 DNA is TGTGCCAGCAGTCGACTGGAAGCTTTCTTT.

This clone came up a few times. The rearrangement joins TRBV7-3 to TRBJ2-1, with 8 positions matching TRBD1. Trimming at V came to 5 bases and at J to 10 bases, leaving 7 bases not matched to a gene. The CDR3 is 13 residues long. Germline CDR1 is SGHTA and CDR2 is FQGTGA. CDR3: CASSTDRAGEQFF. CDR3 DNA sequence: TGTGCCAGCAGCACGGACAGGGCAGGGGAGCAGTTCTTC.

The chain has TRBV2 and TRBJ2-4, with TRBD2 matching over 13 bases. This CDR3 region has 17 residues. Trimming took 9 bases from V and 0 from J; bases not matched to a gene: 8. Germline CDR1 SNHLY, CDR2 FYNNEI. CDR3 in amino acids: CASTGTSGDLAKNIQYF. CDR3 nucleotides: TGTGCCAGTACCGGGACTAGCGGGGATCTAGCCAAAAACATTCAGTACTTC.

The chain couples TRBV28 to TRBJ2-7; 7 bases agree with TRBD1. The CDR3 is 14 residues long. Germline loops: CDR1 MDHEN, CDR2 SYDVKM. Trimming took 6 bases from V and 10 from J; bases not matched to a gene: 15. The CDR3 bases are TGTGCCAGCAGCCCTGGACAGGTGCCCTTAAACCAGTACTTC. Its protein product is CASSPGQVPLNQYF.

The chain recombines TRBV6-5 with TRBJ2-1; 11 positions agree with TRBD2. The junction had 7 bases not matched to a gene; V was cut back by 5 bases and J by 10 bases. Germline CDR1 and CDR2: MNHEY and SVGAGI. This CDR3 comprises 14 residues. CDR3 sequence (DNA): TGTGCCAGCAGTAGACTAGCGGGGCCCTCAGAGCAGTTCTTC. As protein: CASSRLAGPSEQFF.

V usage is TRBV30 and J usage is TRBJ2-1; D is unresolved. Looked up from germline, CDR1 is GTSNPN and CDR2 is SVGIG (reference sequence). The germline V and J ends were trimmed by 0 bases and 0 bases, with 6 bases remaining between them. The CDR3 spans 14 residues. CDR3 in DNA: TGTGCCTGGAGTGTCGACAACTCCTACAATGAGCAGTTCTTC. Translating gives CAWSVDNSYNEQFF.

DNA for the CDR3: TGCGCCAGCAGCCGAGGGGTGGCAAGCTCCTACAATGAGCAGTTCTTC. This codes for CASSRGVASSYNEQFF. The rearrangement links TRBV4-1 to TRBJ2-1, with D tentatively TRBD1 or TRBD2 (5 bases each). Germline values: CDR1 MGHRA, CDR2 YSYEKL. Deletions cut 4 bases from V and 0 bases from J, with 13 bases between. This CDR3 region has 16 residues.

The genes are TRBV7-9 and TRBJ1-6; D is uncertain. V lost 3 bases and J lost 11, with 8 bases in between. Germline V lookup: CDR1 SEHNR, CDR2 FQNEAQ (reference sequence). This CDR3 has 12 residues. CDR3 in amino acids: CASSLEPPPLHF. The CDR3 DNA is TGTGCCAGCAGCTTGGAGCCTCCACCCCTCCACTTT.

V gene TRBV30 combines with J gene TRBJ1-5; tentative D call: TRBD1 (6 bases). Germline V gene sequence: CDR1 GTSNPN, CDR2 SVGIG (reference sequence). This CDR3 contains 15 residues. The V end lost 4 bases, the J end lost 3 bases, and 16 bases lay between the germline ends. This CDR3 reads CAWNREGHFNQPQHF. DNA for the CDR3: TGTGCCTGGAATCGTGAGGGACATTTCAATCAGCCCCAGCATTTT.

The CDR3 sequence: CASSDGEQMYSNQPQHF. The CDR3 nucleotides are TGTGCCAGCAGTGACGGCGAACAGATGTATAGCAATCAGCCCCAGCATTTT. The J gene is TRBJ1-5, the V gene TRBV2, with D hard to call. The CDR3 has 17 residues. Germline V gene data show CDR1 as SNHLY and CDR2 as FYNNEI. V was cut by 3 bases and J by 0 bases, with 15 bases left in between. The complete variable domain, with remaining parts taken from reference TRBV2 and TRBJ1-5, reads EPEVTQTPSHQVTQMGQEVILRCVPISNHLYFYWYRQILGQKVEFLVSFYNNEISEKSEIFDDQFSVERPDGSNFTLKIRSTKLEDSAMYFCASSDGEQMYSNQPQHFGDGTRLSIL.

The rearrangement joins TRBV10-2 to TRBJ2-7; 12 nucleotides align to TRBD2. This CDR3 comprises 15 residues. The germline V gene encodes CDR1 WSHSY and CDR2 SAAADI. The V gene end was trimmed by 7 bases and the J gene end by 4 bases; junction bases not matched to a gene: 8. This chain's CDR3 is CASIPTGTSGYEQYF. In DNA, the CDR3 is TGCGCCAGCATCCCAACCGGGACTAGCGGGTACGAGCAGTACTTC.

The table lists this clone with a count of one. This chain connects TRBV5-6 to TRBJ2-3; 8 bases fit TRBD1. Trimming at V came to 4 bases and at J to 4 bases, leaving 8 bases not matched to a gene. This CDR3 comprises 15 residues. From germline, CDR1 is SGHDT and CDR2 YYEEEE. The CDR3 protein is CASSVDRVGSDTQYF. CDR3 nucleotide sequence: TGTGCCAGCAGCGTGGACAGGGTCGGGTCAGATACGCAGTATTTT.

The rearrangement links TRBV6-1 to TRBJ1-5; no firm D call. With 3 bases removed from V and 7 bases from J, the gap between germline ends came to 7 bases. The CDR3 covers 12 residues. Per the germline V gene, CDR1 is MNHNS and CDR2 is SASEGT. The CDR3 sequence: CASSEGVQPQHF. In nucleotides, the CDR3 is TGTGCCAGCAGTGAGGGTGTCCAGCCCCAGCATTTT.

The V call is TRBV30, the J call TRBJ1-5; D is uncertain. Trimming removed 0 bases from V and 6 bases from J, with 15 bases in between. The CDR3 totals 15 residues. The germline CDR1 and CDR2 sequences are GTSNPN and SVGIG (reference sequence). The CDR3 region is CAWSVKGGVGQPQHF. The CDR3 bases are TGTGCCTGGAGTGTCAAGGGTGGGGTTGGTCAGCCCCAGCATTTT.

The V and J genes are TRBV29-1 and TRBJ2-5, with D possibly TRBD2 on 5 matching bases. Trimming pared 7 bases from V and 2 bases from J, leaving 17 bases between. Looked up from germline, CDR1 is SQVTM and CDR2 is ANQGSEA. This CDR3 region has 14 residues. The CDR3 loop reads CSGGLQTSQETQYF. For the CDR3, the DNA is TGCAGCGGTGGACTCCAAACCTCACAAGAGACCCAGTACTTC.

This chain uses TRBV5-1 with TRBJ2-5; 11 bases map to TRBD2. The CDR3 runs 16 residues. Germline-derived CDR1 and CDR2 are SGHRS and YFSETQ. Trimming at V came to 3 bases and at J to 1 base, leaving 5 bases not matched to a gene. CDR3 in amino acids: CASSSRLAGIQETQYF. The CDR3 nucleotides read TGCGCCAGCAGCTCCCGACTAGCGGGGATCCAAGAGACCCAGTACTTC.